This section outlines one TCR beta chain sequence together with its context. Its antigen remains unknown. The CDR3 spans 15 residues. Germline CDR1 is MNHNY and CDR2 is SVGAGI (reference sequence). Trimming pared 8 bases from V and 6 bases from J, leaving 19 bases between. This record comes from a study of T cell responses to AZD1222 COVID-19 vaccine. Sequenced by immunoSEQ multiplex PCR; TCRdb stores in-frame clones only, minus some. Among 150,000 to 180,000 clones listed, less than 90% were seen once. Whole-study findings and limits: Nearly half of the spike-specific TCRs reportedly recognize variant regions that carry no mutations. Donors skewed white British and female; clonal diversity was possibly underestimated. Researchers report vaccine-associated CD4 TCRs spanning spike, with dominance at 160-218 and 743-854.

The chain carries TRBV6-6 and TRBJ1-4; D is unresolved. The clonotype originates from an adult who had recovered from COVID-19. This specimen was peripheral blood, taken after recovery from COVID-19. The CDR3 loop is CASARSGSSDEKLFF. In nucleotides, the CDR3 is TGTGCCAGCGCCCGTAGTGGGAGTAGTGATGAAAAACTGTTTTTT.